The rows below give T cell receptor beta chains drawn from one sample of a study of preoperative IRX-2 immunotherapy in early breast cancer. Using immunoSEQ multiplex PCR, the repertoire was profiled, and TCRdb retains in-frame clones only, with some absent. The profile covers approximately 100,000 clones, with more than 80% appearing a single time and approximately 2% taken by the ten largest. Sequenced here: tumor tissue, sampled after IRX-2 immunotherapy. These receptor sequences come from a human donor with breast cancer. The CDR3 runs from the conserved cysteine through the conserved F or W. D genes are given only for firm matches. Size values are once, few and many counts, or a class for expanded clones, and some rows have none.

d_gene: .; v_gene: TRBV6-8; j_gene: TRBJ2-7; abundance: once; CDR3nt: TGTGCCAGCAGTACCCCGACAGTATACGAGCAGTACTTC; CDR3aa: CASSTPTVYEQYF
d_gene: TRBD2; v_gene: TRBV7-4; j_gene: TRBJ2-1; abundance: .; CDR3nt: TGTGCCAGCAGCTATCGACTAGCGGGAGTGGCCTACAATGAGCAGTTCTTC; CDR3aa: CASSYRLAGVAYNEQFF
d_gene: .; v_gene: TRBV11-3; j_gene: TRBJ1-2; abundance: .; CDR3nt: TGTGCCAGCAGCTTGAACGATCGGACCTTATCTATTGGAGACTATGGCTACACCTTC; CDR3aa: CASSLNDRTLSIGDYGYTF
d_gene: .; v_gene: TRBV6-8; j_gene: TRBJ2-7; abundance: .; CDR3nt: TGTGCCAGCACAGGGGCGGCCGCCTACGAGCAGTACTTC; CDR3aa: CASTGAAAYEQYF
d_gene: TRBD1; v_gene: TRBV7-6; j_gene: TRBJ1-1; abundance: .; CDR3nt: TGTGCCAGCAGCCCGGTTTCCTCCCGGGGACAGGGCCTTGAAGCTTTCTTT; CDR3aa: CASSPVSSRGQGLEAFF
d_gene: .; v_gene: TRBV18; j_gene: TRBJ2-7; abundance: .; CDR3nt: TGTGCCAGCTCACCCGGGTCCAGCTTCTACGAGCAGTACTTC; CDR3aa: CASSPGSSFYEQYF
d_gene: .; v_gene: TRBV30; j_gene: TRBJ2-7; abundance: .; CDR3nt: TGTGCCTGGAGTACACGGGACCAGAGCTCCTACGAGCAGTACTTC; CDR3aa: CAWSTRDQSSYEQYF
d_gene: TRBD2; v_gene: TRBV15; j_gene: TRBJ2-7; abundance: once; CDR3nt: TGTGCCACCAGCAGAGATAGCTCGGCTAGCGGGGGGTACGAGCAGTACTTC; CDR3aa: CATSRDSSASGGYEQYF
d_gene: TRBD2; v_gene: TRBV19; j_gene: TRBJ2-1; abundance: .; CDR3nt: TGTGCCACCGGAGGACTAGCGGGTTCCTACAATGAGCAGTTCTTC; CDR3aa: CATGGLAGSYNEQFF
d_gene: .; v_gene: TRBV11-3; j_gene: TRBJ2-7; abundance: once; CDR3nt: TGTGCCAGCAGCCCTCGGACTGGGGTCTACGAGCAGTACTTC; CDR3aa: CASSPRTGVYEQYF
d_gene: TRBD1; v_gene: TRBV29-1; j_gene: TRBJ1-3; abundance: few; CDR3nt: TGCAGCGTTAAGACAGGGTTGAGAAACACCATATATTTT; CDR3aa: CSVKTGLRNTIYF
d_gene: .; v_gene: TRBV6-8; j_gene: TRBJ1-1; abundance: few; CDR3nt: TGTGCCAGCAGTCCGGGACATAGCATGAACACTGAAGCTTTCTTT; CDR3aa: CASSPGHSMNTEAFF
d_gene: TRBD1; v_gene: TRBV9; j_gene: TRBJ1-1; abundance: .; CDR3nt: TGTGCCAGCAGCGTCCAAACTCCGGGACAGGGTCCGCGGACTGAAGCTTTCTTT; CDR3aa: CASSVQTPGQGPRTEAFF
d_gene: .; v_gene: TRBV5-1; j_gene: TRBJ2-5; abundance: .; CDR3nt: TGCGCCAGCAGCTTAGGAGGAGAACCCCAAGAGACCCAGTACTTC; CDR3aa: CASSLGGEPQETQYF
d_gene: .; v_gene: TRBV28; j_gene: TRBJ1-1; abundance: .; CDR3nt: TGTGCCAGCAGTTTACTGGGGGGCGCGGAGACTGAAGCTTTCTTT; CDR3aa: CASSLLGGAETEAFF
d_gene: TRBD1; v_gene: TRBV15; j_gene: TRBJ1-3; abundance: .; CDR3nt: TGTGCCACCAGCCCCCGGAGCGGAGGGGGCAGTGGAAACATCATATATTTT; CDR3aa: CATSPRSGGGSGNIIYF
d_gene: .; v_gene: TRBV6-8; j_gene: TRBJ2-3; abundance: .; CDR3nt: TGTGCCAGCTCCAATCCTAATACAGATACGCAGTATTTT; CDR3aa: CASSNPNTDTQYF
d_gene: TRBD1; v_gene: TRBV6-8; j_gene: TRBJ1-2; abundance: .; CDR3nt: TGTGCCACTATCAGCGACAGGGTGGCTGGCTACACCTTC; CDR3aa: CATISDRVAGYTF
d_gene: TRBD2; v_gene: TRBV7-8; j_gene: TRBJ2-1; abundance: .; CDR3nt: TGTGCCAGCAACCTAGCGGGAGATATTGAGCAGTTCTTC; CDR3aa: CASNLAGDIEQFF
d_gene: .; v_gene: TRBV19; j_gene: TRBJ1-1; abundance: .; CDR3nt: TGTGCCAGTAGTAATATGAACACTGAAGCTTTCTTT; CDR3aa: CASSNMNTEAFF
d_gene: .; v_gene: TRBV12-2; j_gene: TRBJ1-1; abundance: few; CDR3nt: TGTGCCACGACAATTTTACAGGGGGCGCCCGGTGAAGCTTTCTTT; CDR3aa: CATTILQGAPGEAFF
d_gene: .; v_gene: TRBV19; j_gene: TRBJ1-1; abundance: .; CDR3nt: TGTGCCAGTAGTATAAGGCTTAGAGGGACTGAAGCTTTCTTT; CDR3aa: CASSIRLRGTEAFF